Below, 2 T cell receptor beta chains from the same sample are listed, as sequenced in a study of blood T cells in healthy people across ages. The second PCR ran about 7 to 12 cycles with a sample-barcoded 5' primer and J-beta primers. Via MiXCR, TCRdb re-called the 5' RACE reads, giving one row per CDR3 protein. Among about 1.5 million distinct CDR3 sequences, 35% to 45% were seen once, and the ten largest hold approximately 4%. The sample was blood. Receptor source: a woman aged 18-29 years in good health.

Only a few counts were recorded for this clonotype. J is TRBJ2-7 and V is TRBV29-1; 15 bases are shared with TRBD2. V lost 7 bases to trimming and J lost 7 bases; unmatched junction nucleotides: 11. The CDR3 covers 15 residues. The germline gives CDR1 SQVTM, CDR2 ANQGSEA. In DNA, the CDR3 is TGCAGCGGCCAAGGACTAGCGGGGGGGTACAATGAGCAGTACTTC. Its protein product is CSGQGLAGGYNEQYF.

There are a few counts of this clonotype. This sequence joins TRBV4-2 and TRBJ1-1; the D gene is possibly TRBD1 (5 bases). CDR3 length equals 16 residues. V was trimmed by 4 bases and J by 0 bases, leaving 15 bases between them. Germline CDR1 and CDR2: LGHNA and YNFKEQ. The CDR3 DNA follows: TGTGCCAGCAGCCCCGAGTGGGGCGTTGTGAACACTGAAGCTTTCTTT. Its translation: CASSPEWGVVNTEAFF.